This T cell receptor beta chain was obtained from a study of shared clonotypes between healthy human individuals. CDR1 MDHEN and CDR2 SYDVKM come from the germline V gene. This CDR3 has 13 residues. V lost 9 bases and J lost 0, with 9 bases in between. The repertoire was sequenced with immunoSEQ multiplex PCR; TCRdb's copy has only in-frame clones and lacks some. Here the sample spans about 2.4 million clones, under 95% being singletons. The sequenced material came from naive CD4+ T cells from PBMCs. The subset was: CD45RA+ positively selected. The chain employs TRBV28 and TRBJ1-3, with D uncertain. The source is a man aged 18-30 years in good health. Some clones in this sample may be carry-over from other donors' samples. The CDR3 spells CASKLFSGNTIYF. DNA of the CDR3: TGTGCCAGTAAGCTATTCTCTGGAAACACCATATATTTT. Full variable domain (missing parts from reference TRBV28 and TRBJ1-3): DVKVTQSSRYLVKRTGEKVFLECVQDMDHENMFWYRQDPGLGLRLIYFSYDVKMKEKGDIPEGYSVSREKKERFSLILESASTNQTSMYLCASKLFSGNTIYFGEGSWLTVV.